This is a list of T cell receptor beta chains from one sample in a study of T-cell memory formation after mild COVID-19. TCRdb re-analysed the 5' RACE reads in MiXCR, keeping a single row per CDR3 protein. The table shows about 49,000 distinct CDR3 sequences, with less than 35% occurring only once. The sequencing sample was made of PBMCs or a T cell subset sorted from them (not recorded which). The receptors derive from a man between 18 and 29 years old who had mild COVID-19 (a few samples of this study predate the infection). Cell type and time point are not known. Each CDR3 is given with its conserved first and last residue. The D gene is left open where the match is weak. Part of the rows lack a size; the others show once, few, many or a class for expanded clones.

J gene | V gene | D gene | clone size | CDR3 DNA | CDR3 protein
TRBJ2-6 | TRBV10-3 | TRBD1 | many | TGTGCCAATTCCGGGACAGGGGTCTCTGGGGCCAACGTCCTGACTTTC | CANSGTGVSGANVLTF
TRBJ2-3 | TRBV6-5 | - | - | TGTGCCAGCAGCCACGGGCGCCCTAGGGATACGCAGTATTTT | CASSHGRPRDTQYF
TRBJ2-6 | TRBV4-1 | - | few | TGCGCCAGCAGCAGACAACCTCAATCTGGGGCCAACGTCCTGACTTTC | CASSRQPQSGANVLTF
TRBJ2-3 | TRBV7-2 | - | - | TGTGCCAGCAGCTTAGTGGTGGGGACAGATACGCAGTATTTT | CASSLVVGTDTQYF
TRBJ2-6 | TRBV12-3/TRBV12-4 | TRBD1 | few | TGTGCCAGCATTCGAAGGGGACAGGGAAACTCTGGGGCCAACGTCCTGACTTTC | CASIRRGQGNSGANVLTF
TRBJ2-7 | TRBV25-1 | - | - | TGTGCCAGCAGCAAAGGGTGGGACCCATCCTACGAGCAGTACTTC | CASSKGWDPSYEQYF
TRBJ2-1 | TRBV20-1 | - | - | TGCAGTGCTAGCCCCGGGACGGAATACTACAATGAGCAGTTCTTC | CSASPGTEYYNEQFF
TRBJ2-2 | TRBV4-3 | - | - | TGCGCCAGCAGCACAGGGACCGGCGGGGAGCTGTTTTTT | CASSTGTGGELFF
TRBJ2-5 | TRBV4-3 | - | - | TGCGCCAGCAGCCAAGACCGGGGTTCGGATGAGACCCAGTACTTC | CASSQDRGSDETQYF
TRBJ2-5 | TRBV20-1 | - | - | TGCAGTGCTAGAGGGTGGACAGTCCAAGAGACCCAGTACTTC | CSARGWTVQETQYF
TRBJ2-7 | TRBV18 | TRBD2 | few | TGTGCCAGCTCACCACCACTAGCGGCCTACGAGCAGTACTTC | CASSPPLAAYEQYF
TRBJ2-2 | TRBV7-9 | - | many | TGTGCCAGCAGCCCCACCGACGGGAACACCGGGGAGCTGTTTTTT | CASSPTDGNTGELFF
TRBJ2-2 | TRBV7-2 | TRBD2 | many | TGTGCCAGCAGCCCACAAGCGGGGGGATCCGGGGAGCTGTTTTTT | CASSPQAGGSGELFF
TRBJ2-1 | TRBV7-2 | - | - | TGTGCCAGCAGCCCAATAATCCCGGGTGAGCAGTTCTTC | CASSPIIPGEQFF
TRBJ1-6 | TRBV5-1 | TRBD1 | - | TGCGCCAGCAGCTTGTTGGACAGGGGGGAATCACCCCTCCACTTT | CASSLLDRGESPLHF
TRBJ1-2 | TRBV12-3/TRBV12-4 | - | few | TGTGCCAGCATAGGGGGGGGAGCTAACTATGGCTACACCTTC | CASIGGGANYGYTF
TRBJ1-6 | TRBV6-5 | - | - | TGTGCCAGCGGGGGGCTTGGAAATTCACCCCTCCACTTT | CASGGLGNSPLHF
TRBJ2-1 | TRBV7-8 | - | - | TGTGCCAGCAGCCCAGGACGGGGAAACAATGAGCAGTTCTTC | CASSPGRGNNEQFF
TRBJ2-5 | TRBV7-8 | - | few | TGTGCCAGCAGCCACAGGGTTTCCGGAGAGACCCAGTACTTC | CASSHRVSGETQYF
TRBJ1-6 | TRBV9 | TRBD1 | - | TGTGCCAGCAGCGCCCGGGACAGGGGATATAATTCACCCCTCCACTTT | CASSARDRGYNSPLHF
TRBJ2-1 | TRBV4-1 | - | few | TGCGCCAGCCGGCAGAGTTACAATGAGCAGTTCTTC | CASRQSYNEQFF
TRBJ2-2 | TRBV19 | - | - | TGTGCCAGTAGTATATGGTCGGGAGGGACAGACCCCGGGGAGCTGTTTTTT | CASSIWSGGTDPGELFF
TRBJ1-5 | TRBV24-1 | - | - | TGTGCCACCCTTGGACACCGACCCTCTATAAGCAATCAGCCCCAGCATTTT | CATLGHRPSISNQPQHF
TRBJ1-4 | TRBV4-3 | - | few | TGCGCCAGCAGCCAAGATAGGGTTTTGGGGGGCGCGTCGACTAATGAAAAACTGTTTTTT | CASSQDRVLGGASTNEKLFF
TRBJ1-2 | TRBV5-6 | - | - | TGTGCCAGCAGCACAGGCGGGGCAGGGGAAGGCTACACCTTC | CASSTGGAGEGYTF
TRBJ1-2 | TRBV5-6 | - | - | TGTGCCAGCAGCTTATCCGGGAATGGTGTCTATGGCTACACCTTC | CASSLSGNGVYGYTF
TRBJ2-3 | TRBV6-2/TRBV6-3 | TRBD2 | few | TGTGCCAGCAGTTACCCTAGCGGGACCGTAGCAGATACGCAGTATTTT | CASSYPSGTVADTQYF
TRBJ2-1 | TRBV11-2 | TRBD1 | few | TGTGCCAGCAGCTTCGGGGACAGCGGCGGCGATGAGCAGTTCTTC | CASSFGDSGGDEQFF
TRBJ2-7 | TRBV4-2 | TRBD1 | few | TGTGCCAGCAGCCATCGCGGACAGGGCTACGAGCAGTACTTC | CASSHRGQGYEQYF
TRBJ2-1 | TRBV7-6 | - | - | TGTGCCAGCAGCGACCCCAGGCAGGTCTCCTACAATGAGCAGTTCTTC | CASSDPRQVSYNEQFF
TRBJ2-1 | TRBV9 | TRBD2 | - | TGTGCCAGCAGCGTAGTAGCGGGGGTCTCCTACAATGAGCAGTTCTTC | CASSVVAGVSYNEQFF
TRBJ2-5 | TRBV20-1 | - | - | TGCAGTGCTAGCTGGGAGAAGGCAATCCAAGAGACCCAGTACTTC | CSASWEKAIQETQYF
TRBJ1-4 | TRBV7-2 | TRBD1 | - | TGTGCCAGCAGCTCCCGGACAGGGTCGGGTGAAAAACTGTTTTTT | CASSSRTGSGEKLFF
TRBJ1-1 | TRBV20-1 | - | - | TGCAGTGCTCACCCACCGGGAGGACGGAAAGCCCAGAACACTGAAGCTTTCTTT | CSAHPPGGRKAQNTEAFF
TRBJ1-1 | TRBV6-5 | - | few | TGTGCCAGCAGTTACACCGGGGGCACTGAAGCTTTCTTT | CASSYTGGTEAFF
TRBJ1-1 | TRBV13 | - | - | TGTGCCAGCAGCCCGGACGGAGTCAGGGAAGCTTTCTTT | CASSPDGVREAFF
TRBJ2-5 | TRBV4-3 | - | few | TGCGCCAGCAGCCAAGGGTGGGGGGACCAAGAGACCCAGTACTTC | CASSQGWGDQETQYF
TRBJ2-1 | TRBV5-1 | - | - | TGCGCCAGCAGCTTGCTGGGGGCGCTTAATGAGCAGTTCTTC | CASSLLGALNEQFF
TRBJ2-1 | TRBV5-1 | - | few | TGCGCCAGCAGGGCCGAGAGCTCCTACAATGAGCAGTTCTTC | CASRAESSYNEQFF
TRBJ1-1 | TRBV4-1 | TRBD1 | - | TGCGCCAGCAGCCACGGACAGGGGAACACTGAAGCTTTCTTT | CASSHGQGNTEAFF
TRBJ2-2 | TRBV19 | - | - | TGTGCCAGTATACCGCCCCCGGGCACCGGGGAGCTGTTTTTT | CASIPPPGTGELFF
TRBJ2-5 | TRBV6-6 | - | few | TGTGCCAGCAGTTACTCGCACGGGGTAGAGACCCAGTACTTC | CASSYSHGVETQYF
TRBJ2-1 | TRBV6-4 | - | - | TGTGCCAGCAGTACTGGACTGGGATTCAATGAGCAGTTCTTC | CASSTGLGFNEQFF
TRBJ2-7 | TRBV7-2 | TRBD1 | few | TGTGCCAGCAGCTCGACAGGGGTGGGCGAGCAGTACTTC | CASSSTGVGEQYF
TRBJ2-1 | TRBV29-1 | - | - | TGCAGCGTTGAAGGCAGGGGCTCGCCTCGTGAGCAGTTCTTC | CSVEGRGSPREQFF
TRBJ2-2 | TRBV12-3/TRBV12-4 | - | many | TGTGCCGGTACCTTAGCCGGGGAGCTGTTTTTT | CAGTLAGELFF
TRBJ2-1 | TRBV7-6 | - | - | TGTGCCAGCAGCTTAGCAGGGGCCCTGGGGGATGAGCAGTTCTTC | CASSLAGALGDEQFF